This T cell receptor (beta chain) comes out of a study of regulatory T cells in long-lasting Graves disease (dated by TCRdb to 2020 to 2022). Some background on the complete study: Persistent Graves' disease was defined as persistently positive TSH receptor autoantibodies together with antithyroid drug treatment for over 5 years. The study took place in China and was registered as a clinical trial. In the clinical cohort, patients with persistent Graves' disease had used antithyroid drugs for an average of about 9.4 years. Peripheral blood TCR sequencing and RNA sequencing compared persistent Graves' disease patients with newly diagnosed Graves' disease patients. A total of roughly 35 samples underwent TCR sequencing, from roughly 13 patients with persistent Graves' disease and roughly 20 patients with newly diagnosed Graves' disease. Study-level results and caveats: Only the TCR beta chain was sequenced and analyzed. Persistent patients shared more public clonotypes among themselves (around 3,000) than newly diagnosed patients did (roughly 910). Only peripheral blood was studied, because thyroid tissue, the primary lesion, was inaccessible. Preferential use of TRBV28, TRBJ1-2 and TRBJ2-5 was observed in persistent disease, whereas TRBV20-1 and TRBJ2-1 were favored in newly diagnosed disease. Persistent Graves' disease patients showed lower TCR Shannon entropy and fewer highly expanded clones than newly diagnosed patients, suggesting clonal expansion. The small sample size was acknowledged by the authors as a limitation that may reduce accuracy.

The library was obtained by multiplex PCR. The reads were generated on an Illumina HiSeq 4000. To build TCR beta libraries, CDR3 regions were amplified by Arm-PCR using iRepertoire HTBI primers. Gel purification was performed on PCR products prior to sequencing. The authors' analysis ran thus. Gene usage analysis of CDR3 amino acid clonotypes used the 62 TRBV and about 14 TRBJ segments found across samples. Filtered high-quality paired reads were merged into contigs using COPE and FqMerger. BLAST was used to align contigs to IMGT TRBV, TRBD and TRBJ reference genes, with CDR3 defined following IMGT. Clonotypes above 0.1% frequency were classified as highly expanded clones. Shannon entropy served as the measure of repertoire diversity, while the Gini coefficient captured V-J evenness. Clonotypes shared by more than one individual were considered public. TCRdb trimmed public reads at Q25 via fastp, called clones via MiXCR and kept in-frame beta chains. Records with the same CDR3 protein are collapsed into one entry carrying the most frequent genes and DNA. The V and J calls reflect TCRdb's pipeline rather than the authors' work. This sample gives around 510,000 distinct CDR3 sequences in total; less than 25% of them show up just once. The top ten clonotypes cover 6.5% to 8% of the sample.

The intended sense of this specimen's time point label: persistent/refractory GD, antithyroid drugs over 5 years with positive TRAb. For both TCR sequencing and RNA sequencing, RNA was extracted from PBMCs in TRIzol. The diagnosis of Graves' disease followed American Thyroid Association guidelines. Patients for the study were recruited at an endocrinology department in Xi'an, China. Each patient gave around 9.2 milliliters of peripheral blood, collected in an EDTA anticoagulant tube. Ficoll Paque Plus density gradient separation was used to isolate PBMCs, and no further T cell sorting was done. RNA quality was checked with an Agilent 2100 Bioanalyzer and agarose gel, and concentration with a NanoDrop 2000. CDR1 KGHSH and CDR2 LQKENI are derived from the germline V gene. From the cysteine up to the phenylalanine, the CDR3 has a length of 16 residues. Of the read, only the CDR3 DNA is kept; its 48 bases are in frame from base 1. V is clipped by 5 bases and J by 3 bases, and the sequence between their germline boundaries is 16 bases long.

This clonotype was detected many times. Its antigen is unknown. Base qualities are not at hand, and no much larger clone is one base apart. The sequencing here drew on peripheral blood mononuclear cells (PBMCs), taken when the disease was refractory, from a patient treated with antithyroid drugs. The TCR sequence derives from a female donor with Graves disease. The V and J genes are TRBV18 and TRBJ1-4; the D gene identity is not certain. In nucleotides, the sequence is TGTGCCAGCTCATCCGACCAATACGGGGCTAATGAAAAACTGTTTTTT. Protein translation: CASSSDQYGANEKLFF.